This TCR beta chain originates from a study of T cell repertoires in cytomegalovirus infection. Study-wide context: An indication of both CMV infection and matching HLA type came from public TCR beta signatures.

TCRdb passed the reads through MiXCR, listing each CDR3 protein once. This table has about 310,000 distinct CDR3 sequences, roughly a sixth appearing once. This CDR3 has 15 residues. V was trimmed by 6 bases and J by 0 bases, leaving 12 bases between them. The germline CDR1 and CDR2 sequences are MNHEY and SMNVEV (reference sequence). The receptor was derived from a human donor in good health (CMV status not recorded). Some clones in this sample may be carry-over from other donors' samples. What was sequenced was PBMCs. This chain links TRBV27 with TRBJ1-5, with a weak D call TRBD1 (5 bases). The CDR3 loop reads CASSPGDYSNQPQHF. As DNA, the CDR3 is TGTGCCAGCAGCCCGGGGGACTATAGCAATCAGCCCCAGCATTTT.